The clone carrying this T cell receptor beta chain was observed a handful of times. No antigen is known for it. Use of 60 Vbeta and 13 Jbeta primers characterized the PCR. The repertoire was sequenced with immunoSEQ multiplex PCR; TCRdb's copy has only in-frame clones and lacks some. The sample holds about 190,000 clones, approximately 77% seen once. The data belong to a study of cytomegalovirus exposure and HLA in healthy donors. Study findings and constraints: A later analysis reportedly found fewer N-insertions in an Asian-associated ancestry cluster than the approximately 700-donor mean.

The V and J ends lost 3 bases and 2 bases respectively, with 6 bases between them. CDR3 length equals 13 residues. The germline V gene encodes CDR1 SGHNT and CDR2 YYREEE (reference sequence). The sequence was collected from a man in his forties in good health and CMV-seropositive. The chain recombines TRBV5-4 with TRBJ2-1; D possibly corresponds to TRBD1 (6 bases). The sequenced material came from PBMCs. The CDR3: CASSWDTYNEQFF. For the CDR3, the DNA is TGTGCCAGCAGCTGGGACACCTACAATGAGCAGTTCTTC.